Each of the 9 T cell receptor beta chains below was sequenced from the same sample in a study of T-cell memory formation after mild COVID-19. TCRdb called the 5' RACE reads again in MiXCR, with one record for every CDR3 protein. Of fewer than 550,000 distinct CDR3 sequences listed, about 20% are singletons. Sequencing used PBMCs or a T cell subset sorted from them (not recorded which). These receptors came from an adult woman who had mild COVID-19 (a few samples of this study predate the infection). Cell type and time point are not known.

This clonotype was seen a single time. CDR3 amino acids: CASSPRASTEAFF. The CDR3 DNA reads as TGTGCCAGCTCACCAAGGGCGAGCACTGAAGCTTTCTTT. V usage is TRBV18 and J usage is TRBJ1-1, with no clear D. In germline, CDR1 is KGHSH, CDR2 LQKENI. V lost 2 bases, J lost 4 bases, and 8 bases lay in between. CDR3 length: 13 amino acids.

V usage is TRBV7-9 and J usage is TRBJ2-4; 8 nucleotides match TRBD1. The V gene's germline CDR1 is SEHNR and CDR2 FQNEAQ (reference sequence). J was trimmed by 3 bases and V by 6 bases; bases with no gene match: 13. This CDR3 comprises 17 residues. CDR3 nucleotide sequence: TGTGCCAGCAGACTCCTGACAGGGGCGGAAAACAAAAACATTCAGTACTTC. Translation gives CASRLLTGAENKNIQYF.

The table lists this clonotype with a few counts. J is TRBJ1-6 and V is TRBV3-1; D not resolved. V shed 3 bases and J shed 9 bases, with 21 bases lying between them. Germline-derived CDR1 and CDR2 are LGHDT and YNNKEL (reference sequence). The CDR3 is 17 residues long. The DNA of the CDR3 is TGTGCCAGCAGCCACCGCTCGCTCGGGGTCATTTTTTCACCCCTCCACTTT. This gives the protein CASSHRSLGVIFSPLHF.

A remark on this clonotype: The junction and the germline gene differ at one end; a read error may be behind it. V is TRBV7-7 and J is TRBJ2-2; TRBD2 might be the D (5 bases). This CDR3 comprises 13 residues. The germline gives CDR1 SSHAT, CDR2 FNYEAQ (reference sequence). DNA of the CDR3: TGTGCTAGCAGCTGGGGAGACACCGGGGAGCTGTTTTTT. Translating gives CASSWGDTGELFF.

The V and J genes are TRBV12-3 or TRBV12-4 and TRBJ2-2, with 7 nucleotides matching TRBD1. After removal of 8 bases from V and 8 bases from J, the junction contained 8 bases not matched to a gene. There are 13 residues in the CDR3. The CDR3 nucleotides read TGTGCCAGCGGATATACAGGGGAAGGGGAGCTGTTTTTT. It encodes CASGYTGEGELFF.

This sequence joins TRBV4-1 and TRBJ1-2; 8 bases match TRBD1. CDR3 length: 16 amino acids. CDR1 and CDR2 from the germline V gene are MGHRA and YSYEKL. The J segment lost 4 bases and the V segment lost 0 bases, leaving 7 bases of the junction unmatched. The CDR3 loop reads CASSQESGTGGYGYTF. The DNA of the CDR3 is TGCGCCAGCAGCCAAGAATCCGGGACAGGAGGCTATGGCTACACCTTC.

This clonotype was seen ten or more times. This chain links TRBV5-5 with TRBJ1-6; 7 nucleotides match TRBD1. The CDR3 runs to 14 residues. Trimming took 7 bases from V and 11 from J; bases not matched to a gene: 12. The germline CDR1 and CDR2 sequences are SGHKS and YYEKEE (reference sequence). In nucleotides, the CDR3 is TGTGCCAGCGACAGGGATTTGAGGAAACCACCCCTCCACTTT. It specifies CASDRDLRKPPLHF.

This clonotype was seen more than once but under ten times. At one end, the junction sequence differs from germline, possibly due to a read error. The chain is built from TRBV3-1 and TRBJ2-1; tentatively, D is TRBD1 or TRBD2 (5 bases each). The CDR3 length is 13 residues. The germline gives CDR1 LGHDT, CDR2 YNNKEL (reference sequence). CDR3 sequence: CASSQDGAASRVF. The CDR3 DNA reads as TGTGCCAGCAGCCAAGACGGGGCGGCCTCCAGGGTCTTC.

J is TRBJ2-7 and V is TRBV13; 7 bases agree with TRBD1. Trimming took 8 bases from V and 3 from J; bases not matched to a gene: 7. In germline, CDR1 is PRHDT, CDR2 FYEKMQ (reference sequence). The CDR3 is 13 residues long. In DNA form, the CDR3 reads TGTGCCAGCTGTCAGGGACAGAACTACGAGCAGTACTTC. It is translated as CASCQGQNYEQYF.